The next 21 T cell receptor beta chains were all read from a single sample in a study of metastatic and nonmetastatic thyroid tumors. TCRdb re-analyzed the PCR reads using MiXCR. The sample carries some 9,100 clones, around 9.9% recorded once. Each patient came to thyroid surgery without any prior treatment (of any kind). Sequencing was performed on tumor tissue. These receptors originate from a female donor with papillary thyroid cancer or a benign thyroid nodule (not recorded which). Some clones in this sample may be carry-over from other donors' samples.

The table lists this clone with many counts. Other DNA sequences in the same sample also yield this CDR3. This sequence joins TRBV3-1 and TRBJ2-5, with TRBD2 matching 13 bases. Germline V gene sequence: CDR1 LGHDT, CDR2 YNNKEL (reference sequence). This CDR3 is 15 amino acids long. V shed 7 bases, J shed 1 base, and the junction held 3 bases outside the gene matches. Here the CDR3 reads CASNRLAGGQETQYF. The CDR3 bases are TGTGCCAGCAACCGACTAGCGGGGGGCCAAGAGACCCAGTACTTC.

This clone is deemed medium-sized. In nucleotides, the CDR3 is TGTGCCAGCAGCGCAACAGGGGTGAGGACTGAAGCTTTCTTT. Translated, it gives CASSATGVRTEAFF. The gene calls are TRBV6-1 and TRBJ1-1; 7 bases are shared with TRBD1. V was clipped by 6 bases and J by 5 bases; unmatched bases: 9. Germline CDR1 is MNHNS and CDR2 is SASEGT. The CDR3 spans 14 residues.

This clone was detected many times. V gene TRBV29-1 combines with J gene TRBJ2-2, with TRBD2 identical over 8 bases. CDR3 length: 15 amino acids. Looked up from germline, CDR1 is SQVTM and CDR2 is ANQGSEA. V lost 0 bases to trimming and J lost 1 base; unmatched junction nucleotides: 1. The CDR3 DNA follows: TGCAGCGTTGAAGAAGCGGGAGTGAACACCGGGGAGCTGTTTTTT. Translated: CSVEEAGVNTGELFF.

This clone has ten or more counts. The chain is built from TRBV20-1 and TRBJ2-3; 7 nucleotides match TRBD1. Per the germline V gene, CDR1 is DFQATT and CDR2 is SNEGSKA (reference sequence). V lost 3 bases to trimming and J lost 2 bases; unmatched junction nucleotides: 11. CDR3 length: 16 residues. CDR3 sequence reads: CSASFYGTATTDTQYF. CDR3 sequence (DNA): TGCAGTGCTAGTTTTTATGGGACAGCGACCACAGATACGCAGTATTTT.

The CDR3 sequence is CASSIPATFFFSYERYV. Here the CDR3 DNA reads TGTGCCAGTAGTATCCCGGCCACTTTTTTTTTTTCCTACGAGCGGTACGTC. V is TRBV19 and J is TRBJ2-7; D gene uncertain. CDR1 and CDR2 (germline): LNHDA, SQIVND (reference sequence). The CDR3 extends over 17 amino acids.

The chain carries TRBV28 and TRBJ2-3, with D possibly being TRBD1 or TRBD2 (5 bases each). The germline V and J ends were trimmed by 5 bases and 9 bases, with 21 bases remaining between them. The germline gives CDR1 MDHEN, CDR2 SYDVKM. CDR3 size: 15 residues. The CDR3 DNA follows: TGTGCCAGCAGTCCCTCGAGGGGCGGTGGGCTGACGCAGTATTTT. It specifies CASSPSRGGGLTQYF.

In its sample, this clone ranks as medium-sized. The rearrangement joins TRBV27 to TRBJ1-2; D might be TRBD1 (6 bases). CDR1 is MNHEY and CDR2 is SMNVEV in the germline V gene (reference sequence). The CDR3 extends over 16 amino acids. V was trimmed by 2 bases and J by 6 bases, leaving 19 bases between them. Here the CDR3 DNA reads TGTGCCAGCAGTTTAGGGCCCGGTAGGGGGGCCGATGGCTACACCTTC. This translates into CASSLGPGRGADGYTF.

This clone was seen ten or more times. The rearrangement joins TRBV7-9 to TRBJ1-2, with TRBD1 identical over 9 bases. This CDR3 has 14 residues. With 6 bases clipped from V and 3 bases from J, the junction kept 5 bases outside the gene matches. Per the germline V gene, CDR1 is SEHNR and CDR2 is FQNEAQ (reference sequence). CDR3 bases: TGTGCCAGCAGGGGCACAGGGGGCGACTATGGCTACACCTTC. This codes for CASRGTGGDYGYTF.

By share of the sample, this clone is medium-sized. The J gene is TRBJ2-3, the V gene TRBV24-1; D unclear. The ends were cut back, 2 bases at V and 10 bases at J, with 18 bases in the middle. Germline CDR1 reads KGHDR; CDR2 reads SFDVKD. This CDR3 spans 15 amino acids. This CDR3 is CATSDSQLSWSAQYF. Written as DNA, the CDR3 is TGTGCCACCAGTGATTCCCAACTTTCGTGGAGCGCGCAGTATTTT.

This clone rates as medium-sized. Being one base from a much bigger clone, this may be a read error. The same CDR3 arises from other DNA sequences in this sample as well. V gene TRBV27 combines with J gene TRBJ1-2; D is unresolved. The CDR3 covers 13 residues. Per germline, CDR1 MNHEY and CDR2 SMNVEV (reference sequence). V was clipped by 3 bases and J by 6 bases, with 11 bases between them. CDR3 DNA: TGTGCCAGCAGTTTGTCGTCCTGGGATGGCTACACCTTC. Translation: CASSLSSWDGYTF.

This clone is categorized as medium-sized. J is TRBJ1-2 and V is TRBV28; D not resolved. With 3 bases removed from V and 1 base from J, the gap between germline ends came to 12 bases. The CDR3 loop spans 15 amino acids. From germline, CDR1 is MDHEN and CDR2 SYDVKM. The CDR3 reads CASSFPQKINYGYTF. CDR3 DNA: TGTGCCAGCAGTTTTCCACAAAAGATTAACTATGGCTACACCTTC.

In this sample, this clone turned up many times. The chain links TRBV20-1 to TRBJ1-4, with 7 bases identical to TRBD1. Trimming removed 5 bases from V and 6 bases from J; junction bases left unmatched: 9. CDR3 length equals 14 residues. The germline gives CDR1 DFQATT, CDR2 SNEGSKA (reference sequence). The CDR3 DNA is TGCAGTGCTCTCCCGACAGGGAGGTATGAAAAACTGTTTTTT. Its translation is CSALPTGRYEKLFF.

This clone qualifies as medium-sized. This sequence joins TRBV7-8 and TRBJ2-7, with D possibly TRBD1 on 6 matching bases. V lost 3 bases, J lost 3 bases, and 12 bases lay in between. Germline V gene data show CDR1 as SGHVS and CDR2 as FQNEAQ. CDR3 length: 14 amino acids. The CDR3 nucleotides read TGTGCCAGCAGCTTGAGGGGGACCCTCTACGAGCAGTACTTC. Amino acids: CASSLRGTLYEQYF.

By share of the sample, this clone is medium-sized. This chain links TRBV6-5 with TRBJ1-3; D is undetermined. V dropped 0 bases and J dropped 2 bases, with 8 bases sitting between them. This CDR3 contains 15 residues. Per the germline V gene, CDR1 is MNHEY and CDR2 is SVGAGI. The chain's CDR3 is CASSYSFLPGNTIYF. In DNA, the CDR3 is TGTGCCAGCAGTTACTCCTTCCTCCCTGGAAACACCATATATTTT.

Sample share makes this clone medium-sized. The J gene is TRBJ1-2, the V gene TRBV28; possible D gene TRBD1, 5 bases. Germline CDR1 MDHEN, CDR2 SYDVKM. This CDR3 has 14 residues. V was pared by 2 bases and J by 8 bases, with 15 bases between. The CDR3 protein is CASSLRGSAGGYTF. CDR3 nucleotides: TGTGCCAGCAGTTTACGGGGCTCGGCGGGGGGCTACACCTTC.

This clone is labeled medium-sized. This chain joins TRBV19 and TRBJ2-2; TRBD2 agrees at 7 bases. The V gene end was trimmed by 1 base and the J gene end by 5 bases; junction bases not matched to a gene: 1. The CDR3 spans 14 residues. Per germline, CDR1 LNHDA and CDR2 SQIVND (reference sequence). Here the CDR3 reads CASSIGEGTGELFF. The CDR3 nucleotides read TGTGCCAGTAGTATAGGGGAGGGGACCGGGGAGCTGTTTTTT.

At least ten counts were recorded for this clone. The chain carries TRBV7-9 and TRBJ2-3; D gene ambiguous. Germline values: CDR1 SEHNR, CDR2 FQNEAQ (reference sequence). CDR3 length equals 15 residues. The V and J ends lost 6 bases and 1 base respectively, with 14 bases between them. The CDR3 spells CASRARFSGTDTQYF. In nucleotides, the CDR3 is TGTGCCAGCAGGGCCCGCTTCTCCGGCACAGATACGCAGTATTTT.

This clone showed up just a few times. One base away lies a much larger clone, so this may be a sequencing read error. Other nucleotide sequences from this sample produce the same CDR3. The J gene is TRBJ1-1, the V gene TRBV4-2, with D perhaps TRBD1 (5 bases). V was clipped by 4 bases and J by 3 bases, with 15 bases between them. Germline V gene data show CDR1 as LGHNA and CDR2 as YNFKEQ. This CDR3 has 15 amino acids. Here the CDR3 reads CASSPPRTGDTEAFF. The CDR3 nucleotides read TGTGCCAGCAGCCCACCGAGGACGGGGGACACTGAAGCTTTCTTT.

This clone is medium-sized (0.01 to 0.1%) within its sample. The chain links TRBV6-1 to TRBJ1-2; a possible D gene is TRBD1 (6 bases). The V end was cut by 6 bases, the J end by 2 bases, with 16 bases between. Per the germline V gene, CDR1 is MNHNS and CDR2 is SASEGT. This CDR3 is 15 amino acids long. CDR3 loop: CASRGNRESNYGYTF. DNA for the CDR3: TGTGCCAGCAGGGGGAACAGGGAGTCCAACTATGGCTACACCTTC.

This clone is classed as medium-sized. The chain links TRBV12-3 or TRBV12-4 to TRBJ1-4; possible D gene TRBD1, 5 bases. V was pared by 2 bases and J by 8 bases, with 12 bases between. The CDR3 loop spans 14 amino acids. CDR3 bases: TGTGCCAGCAGTTTAAACAGCTGGGGCGAAAAACTGTTTTTT. Its translation: CASSLNSWGEKLFF.

This clone came up many times. The chain recombines TRBV9 with TRBJ2-1; D remains unclear. Germline CDR1 and CDR2: SGDLS and YYNGEE. This CDR3 spans 14 amino acids. V lost 0 bases and J lost 6, with 10 bases in between. CDR3 region: CASSVEWVANEQFF. DNA of the CDR3: TGTGCCAGCAGCGTAGAGTGGGTTGCCAATGAGCAGTTCTTC.